These T cell receptor beta chains were read from a single sample in a study of CD8 T cells in ankylosing spondylitis. TCRdb analysed the 5' RACE reads with MiXCR anew, one entry per CDR3 protein. Seen here are about 140,000 distinct CDR3 sequences, 25% to 35% observed once, and the top ten hold about 5.5%. The specimen was synovial fluid, either unsorted or a sorted T cell fraction (not recorded which). The receptors originated from a male donor with ankylosing spondylitis. The CDR3 runs from the conserved cysteine through the conserved F or W. Each record gives: clone size, V gene, J gene, D gene, CDR3 DNA, CDR3 protein. The D gene is left open where the match is weak. Clone size is stated in some rows and not others, as once, few, many or a class when expanded.

>NA|TRBV4-3|TRBJ2-6|NA
TGCGCCAGCAGCCAAGGTCTCGCGATCTCTGGGGCCAACGTCCTGACTTTC
CASSQGLAISGANVLTF
>many|TRBV20-1|TRBJ1-1|NA
TGCAGTGCTAGAGTGTCAGGGACCGTGAACACTGAAGCTTTCTTT
CSARVSGTVNTEAFF
>few|TRBV24-1|TRBJ2-3|NA
TGTGCCACCAGTGATTCGACGGGACCCTTCACAGATACGCAGTATTTT
CATSDSTGPFTDTQYF
>NA|TRBV6-2/TRBV6-3|TRBJ2-1|TRBD2
TGTGCCAGCAGTTTTTCCAGGAGCGGGAATATTCGCTTCAATGAGCAGTTCTTC
CASSFSRSGNIRFNEQFF
>NA|TRBV20-1|TRBJ1-6|TRBD1
TGCAGTGCTTCGACAGGGGGAGATTCACCCCTCCACTTT
CSASTGGDSPLHF
>many|TRBV9|TRBJ2-5|TRBD2
TGTGCCAGCAGCCCCGGACTAGCATCGGTCTTGTGGGAGACCCAGTACTTC
CASSPGLASVLWETQYF
>once|TRBV28|TRBJ2-5|TRBD2
TGTGCCAGCCAAGCGGGATTGGAGACCCAGTACTTC
CASQAGLETQYF
>few|TRBV10-3|TRBJ1-6|NA
TGTGCCATCAGTGAGGATGGAGGCGCCGGGCCCCTCCACTTT
CAISEDGGAGPLHF
>NA|TRBV18|TRBJ1-1|NA
TGTGCCAGCTCACCGCCGTTGGCAAGGGACACTGAAGCTTTCTTT
CASSPPLARDTEAFF
>NA|TRBV7-9|TRBJ1-1|NA
TGTGCCAGCAGCCCAGGGCGGGAGAACACTGAAGCTTTCTTT
CASSPGRENTEAFF
>few|TRBV9|TRBJ1-1|TRBD1
TGTGCCAGCAGAGGACAGGGGGCGACTGAAGCTTTCTTT
CASRGQGATEAFF
>NA|TRBV3-1|TRBJ2-3|NA
TGTGCCAGCAGCCAATTCGAAGGAGGGTATACGCAGTATTTT
CASSQFEGGYTQYF
>NA|TRBV19|TRBJ2-3|NA
TGTGCCAGTAGTGTATACCGGGACATCATCACAGATACGCAGTATTTT
CASSVYRDIITDTQYF
>many|TRBV21-1|TRBJ2-7|NA
TGTGCCAGCAGCAAAGTAAACAGGGGTGGGTACGAGCAGTACTTC
CASSKVNRGGYEQYF
>NA|TRBV12-3/TRBV12-4|TRBJ2-2|NA
TGTGCCAGCAGTTCTACAGGGGGGGAGGTGACCGGGGAGCTGTTTTTT
CASSSTGGEVTGELFF
>NA|TRBV13|TRBJ1-2|NA
TGTGCCAGCACCCGGGGGGGAAGGACGGATGGCTACACCTTC
CASTRGGRTDGYTF
>NA|TRBV9|TRBJ2-1|NA
TGTGCCAGCAGCGCGTTTTCCCACTCGGCTGAGCAGTTCTTC
CASSAFSHSAEQFF
>few|TRBV2|TRBJ2-1|NA
TGTGCCAGCAGTGGGGACGGCGGGTACAATGAGCAGTTCTTC
CASSGDGGYNEQFF
>few|TRBV12-3/TRBV12-4|TRBJ2-2|NA
TGTGCCAGCAGTTTTGACAGCGTCTGGACCGGGGAGCTGTTTTTT
CASSFDSVWTGELFF
>few|TRBV19|TRBJ1-5|NA
TGTGCCAGTAGTACCCCGGGGGGGGGTGGCAATCAGCCCCAGCATTTT
CASSTPGGGGNQPQHF
>NA|TRBV6-2/TRBV6-3|TRBJ1-5|TRBD1
TGTGCCAGCAGAGAGGACAGGGGCATCGGAAGCAATCAGCCCCAGCATTTT
CASREDRGIGSNQPQHF
>many|TRBV2|TRBJ2-1|NA
TGTGCCAGCAGTGTTGACAGGCGCAATGAGCAGTTCTTC
CASSVDRRNEQFF
>NA|TRBV20-1|TRBJ1-5|NA
TGCAGTGGAGAAGGGAGCAATCAGCCCCAGCATTTT
CSGEGSNQPQHF
>NA|TRBV2|TRBJ1-1|TRBD1
TGTGCCAGCAGTCAGGGACAGACAATGAACACTGAAGCTTTCTTT
CASSQGQTMNTEAFF
>many|TRBV7-9|TRBJ1-1|NA
TGTGCCAGCAGCTCACCCTGGGGCACAAACACTGAAGCTTTCTTT
CASSSPWGTNTEAFF
>many|TRBV7-9|TRBJ2-6|NA
TGTGCCAGCAGCCCACAACAGGACCGGGCCAACGTCCTGACTTTC
CASSPQQDRANVLTF
>many|TRBV30|TRBJ1-4|NA
TGTGCCTGGAGTGTATCCTCAACTAATGAAAAACTGTTTTTT
CAWSVSSTNEKLFF
>medium-sized|TRBV15|TRBJ1-5|NA
TGTGCCACCAGCAGCCCCCAGAAAAGCAATCAGCCCCAGCATTTT
CATSSPQKSNQPQHF
>NA|TRBV20-1|TRBJ2-1|NA
TGCAGTGCTTGGATCCCGGGACTTAAGGGGTTCTTC
CSAWIPGLKGFF
>NA|TRBV19|TRBJ1-1|NA
TGTGCCAGTAGTATATACGGCAGAAACACTGAAGCTTTCTTT
CASSIYGRNTEAFF
>NA|TRBV9|TRBJ2-3|NA
TGTGCCAGCAGCCCCCTAGAGGGCTGGGCTGATACGCAGTATTTT
CASSPLEGWADTQYF
>many|TRBV5-6|TRBJ2-3|TRBD1
TGTGCCAGCAGCGGCGGACAGGTCAGCACAGATACGCAGTATTTT
CASSGGQVSTDTQYF
>NA|TRBV7-9|TRBJ2-5|NA
TGTGCCAGCAGCTTCGGAGGAGAAGAGACCCAGTACTTC
CASSFGGEETQYF
>few|TRBV5-1|TRBJ1-4|NA
TGCGCCAGCAGCATACTACCGGGGGGCGAGGAAAAACTGTTTTTT
CASSILPGGEEKLFF
>NA|TRBV15|TRBJ1-2|TRBD1
TGTGCCACCAGCAGAGATCTTACAGGGGCCGATGGCTACACCTTC
CATSRDLTGADGYTF
>NA|TRBV10-3|TRBJ1-1|TRBD1
TGTGCCATCAGTGGGGGACAGGGTGGAACTGAAGCTTTCTTT
CAISGGQGGTEAFF
>NA|TRBV28|TRBJ2-7|TRBD1
TGTGCCAGCAGCCTGACAGGGGTCCTCTACGAGCAGTACTTC
CASSLTGVLYEQYF
>few|TRBV4-3|TRBJ1-2|NA
TGCGCCAGCAGCCAAGATGTCGCAGGAAGAGCCTACTATGGCTACACCTTC
CASSQDVAGRAYYGYTF
>few|TRBV7-6|TRBJ2-2|NA
TGTGCCAGCAGCTTAGGGGGCCTGGGACCCGGGGAGCTGTTTTTT
CASSLGGLGPGELFF
>NA|TRBV7-9|TRBJ2-1|NA
TGTGCCAGCAGCGGCCCCCTTTGGTTGTCCTACAATGAGCAGTTCTTC
CASSGPLWLSYNEQFF
>few|TRBV2|TRBJ1-1|NA
TGTGCCAGCAGTGAGGGACGGAAGAACACTGAAGCTTTCTTT
CASSEGRKNTEAFF